Below, one T cell receptor beta chain is given with its context. There are many counts of this clonotype. Its antigen remains undetermined. Within one base of it there is no much larger clone, and no base qualities were kept. For repertoire sequencing, TCR beta CDR3 regions were amplified from RNA transcripts. HTBI primers and the Qiagen OneStep RT-PCR kit were used in a first-round RT-PCR, which was followed by a second-round multiplex PCR, size selection and purification. Libraries were sequenced on an Illumina HiSeq2000 using paired-end 100 bp reads. Turning to the authors' computational methods: SOAPnuke was used to process the reads, throwing out any read that had adapters, had uncalled bases, had a mean Phred below 15, or lacked an exact constant-primer or identifier match. COPE v1.2.5 was used to merge the high-quality paired reads. Each unique nucleotide sequence was treated as a clonotype, and MiTCR v1.1 was used to align the clonotypes to the IMGT TRB V, D and J references. The analysis was limited to V-J combinations with a frequency above 0.0001, which together covered 99.2% of repertoires. For each V-J combination, a TCR clonal expansion and chaos score was defined as F50 clonal expansion divided by the chaos observed in the TCRdist matrix. Features were reduced by Welch's t-statistics and random forest to about a dozen V-J combinations, which fed a naive Bayes classifier. Thyroid-blood repertoire similarity was quantified with the Morisita-Horn index. TCRdb ran its own pipeline on the public reads, namely fastp trimming at Q25 and MiXCR clone calling, and kept in-frame beta chains. Rows merge per CDR3 protein into single entries with the most common DNA and genes. In this record, the V and J calls reflect TCRdb's handling and not the investigators' own analysis. The table for this sample lists 300,000 to 500,000 distinct CDR3 sequences; 15% to 17% of them were counted only once. About 7% of the sample is held by the ten biggest clonotypes.

Hyperthyroidism was considered stable if no progression to ophthalmopathy occurred within 18 months of follow-up. Patients with hyperthyroidism were aged 18 to 65 years, had been newly diagnosed, and had a disease duration of less than 2 months. Patients with other autoimmune diseases, uncontrolled infections, pregnancy or lactation were excluded. Diagnosis relied on clinical symptoms, serum thyroxine, TRAb, thyroid ultrasound and orbital computed tomography. PBMCs were isolated from approximately 10 ml of fresh peripheral blood by Ficoll-Paque density gradient centrifugation. Trizol reagent was used to extract the total RNA, and its quality was then checked on an Agilent 2100 Bioanalyzer. This sample stems from a study of Graves' ophthalmopathy and Graves' hyperthyroidism listed by TCRdb under 2018. Turning to the overall study: Peripheral blood was collected before any treatment was given, at the time of initial diagnosis. To tell Graves' ophthalmopathy apart from Graves' hyperthyroidism, and to predict which patients would progress to ophthalmopathy, the study relied on TCR beta repertoire signatures. In total, some 130 blood samples were TCR-sequenced: roughly 45 ophthalmopathy, over 70 hyperthyroidism and roughly 17 hyperthyroidism-to-ophthalmopathy patients. To explore V-J signatures that separate ophthalmopathy from hyperthyroidism, a discovery set of about a hundred patients was enrolled, consisting of 40 to 45 with ophthalmopathy and roughly 57 with stable hyperthyroidism. An independent validation cohort comprised some 19 hyperthyroidism patients and 17 patients who later progressed from hyperthyroidism to ophthalmopathy. In roughly 6 hyperthyroidism patients, T-cell repertoires of thyroid tissue and blood were compared. Following sampling, methimazole starting at 30 mg daily was administered to hyperthyroidism patients, and high-dose intravenous methylprednisolone was administered to ophthalmopathy patients. The roughly 91 discovery patients were randomly split 7:3 into training and test sets.

Here is what the overall study found, with its caveats: Among expanded thyroid clonotypes with frequency above 0.001, most also showed up in blood, which suggests that blood repertoires may reflect the thyroid immune response. In validation, the model predicted ophthalmopathy progression with about 64% sensitivity and approximately 78% specificity; fewer than 15 predicted patients were CT-confirmed with GO in a median of 6.5 months. The 13-signature model separated ophthalmopathy from stable hyperthyroidism with roughly 89% sensitivity and roughly 84% specificity in cross-validation, and 80%/75% in the test set. Sample size was not predetermined statistically, and investigators were not blinded to group allocation.

The sequence derives from a woman aged 18-29 years with stable Graves' hyperthyroidism. Donor details come from another sample of the same person, matched by shared clones. Specimen: peripheral blood.

In nucleotide form, the sequence is TGCAGGGAGGGGTCTCAGCCCCAGCATTTT. Its protein reads: CREGSQPQHF. The rearranged chain carries TRBV20-1 and TRBJ1-5; TRBD1 might be the D gene, on 5 matching bases. According to the germline V gene (reference sequence), CDR1 reads DFQATT and CDR2 reads SNEGSKA. The CDR3 goes from the cysteine to the phenylalanine over 10 residues. Only the CDR3 DNA is retained, 30 bases long and in frame from the first base.